A single sample gave rise to the 10 T cell receptor beta chains below, sequenced in a study of blood T cell repertoires in COVID-19. Produced via immunoSEQ multiplex PCR; TCRdb's table is partial and in-frame only. Of 200,000 to 250,000 clones in the sample, 75% to 85% were seen once. What was sequenced was peripheral blood. These receptors were taken from a human donor in a cohort sampled during active COVID-19.

The genes are TRBV28 and TRBJ1-1, with 7 positions matching TRBD1. Germline V gene sequence: CDR1 MDHEN, CDR2 SYDVKM. The CDR3 contains 14 residues. Trimming took 11 bases from V and 1 from J; bases not matched to a gene: 10. The CDR3 coding sequence is TGTGCCGGAAAGGCAGGGGGGAGGAACACTGAAGCTTTCTTT. It encodes CAGKAGGRNTEAFF.

The chain couples TRBV7-9 to TRBJ2-5, with TRBD2 identical over 14 bases. The germline V gene encodes CDR1 SEHNR and CDR2 FQNEAQ (reference sequence). The CDR3 consists of 16 residues. The junction had 2 bases not matched to a gene; V was cut back by 1 base and J by 4 bases. CDR3 DNA: TGTGCCAGCAGCTTAGACGGGACTAGCGGGGGAGAGACCCAGTACTTC. Protein: CASSLDGTSGGETQYF.

The CDR3 DNA reads as TGCGCCAGCAGCTCTGGGGGGTACACTGAAGCTTTCTTT. Its translation is CASSSGGYTEAFF. The genes are TRBV5-1 and TRBJ1-1; maybe TRBD1 (5 bases). The CDR3 extends over 13 amino acids. Germline loops: CDR1 SGHRS, CDR2 YFSETQ. Trimming stripped 3 bases from V and 3 bases from J, with 9 bases between. Filled out from reference TRBV5-1 and TRBJ1-1, the complete variable domain reads KAGVTQTPRYLIKTRGQQVTLSCSPISGHRSVSWYQQTPGQGLQFLFEYFSETQRNKGNFPGRFSGRQFSNSRSEMNVSTLELGDSALYLCASSSGGYTEAFFGQGTRLTVV.

The genes are TRBV5-1 and TRBJ2-7, with 14 bases lining up with TRBD2. Trimming removed 4 bases from V and 6 bases from J; junction bases left unmatched: 3. This CDR3 spans 14 amino acids. Germline loops: CDR1 SGHRS, CDR2 YFSETQ. This CDR3 is CASSPGTSGGEQYF. CDR3 nucleotide sequence: TGCGCCAGCAGCCCCGGGACTAGCGGGGGCGAGCAGTACTTC.

The J gene is TRBJ2-7, the V gene TRBV19, with 9 bases matching TRBD2. Germline CDR1 LNHDA, CDR2 SQIVND (reference sequence). V shed 7 bases and J 4 bases; nucleotides not matched to a gene: 14. The CDR3 runs to 16 residues. CDR3 protein: CASMVGTSKAEYEQYF. The CDR3 DNA reads as TGTGCCAGTATGGTTGGGACTAGCAAGGCGGAGTACGAGCAGTACTTC.

This chain links TRBV6-5 with TRBJ1-5, with 12 positions matching TRBD1. The CDR3 covers 16 residues. Trimming cost V 4 bases and J 6 bases; bases outside gene matches: 7. CDR1 is MNHEY, CDR2 SVGAGI, per germline. Here the CDR3 DNA reads TGTGCCAGCAGTTTTGCCGGGACAGGGGGCATTCAGCCCCAGCATTTT. As protein: CASSFAGTGGIQPQHF.

A few counts support this clone. This chain connects TRBV12-3 or TRBV12-4 to TRBJ1-2, with D hard to call. Trimming cost V 5 bases and J 6 bases, with 13 bases left between them. This CDR3 is built from 13 residues. CDR3 in DNA: TGTGCCAGCAGTGGGCCACCCAAGAATGGCTACACCTTC. Translated: CASSGPPKNGYTF.

The chain uses TRBV6-5 and TRBJ1-1; D is perhaps TRBD1 (6 bases). Germline V lookup: CDR1 MNHEY, CDR2 SVGAGI. The CDR3 spans 14 residues. V was pared by 6 bases and J by 0 bases, with 11 bases between. The CDR3 spells CASSIGTLNTEAFF. For the CDR3, the DNA is TGTGCCAGCAGCATTGGGACATTGAACACTGAAGCTTTCTTT.

In its sample, this clone was seen once. The genes are TRBV12-3 or TRBV12-4 and TRBJ1-2; no clear D. Trimming removed 6 bases from V and 4 bases from J, with 12 bases in between. The CDR3 spans 13 residues. As DNA, the CDR3 is TGTGCCAGCAGGCCTCGGTGGGCCTATGGCTACACCTTC. This sequence encodes CASRPRWAYGYTF.

The rearrangement uses TRBV7-9 and TRBJ1-1, with a tentative D call TRBD1 (5 bases). V was clipped by 7 bases and J by 4 bases, with 13 bases between them. From germline, CDR1 is SEHNR and CDR2 FQNEAQ (reference sequence). CDR3 length: 13 amino acids. The chain's CDR3 is CASKTGASTEAFF. Here the CDR3 DNA reads TGTGCCAGCAAAACAGGCGCGAGCACTGAAGCTTTCTTT.